The 27 T cell receptor beta chains presented below share a single source sample, sequenced in a study of radiation and T cells in renal cell carcinoma (TCRdb year 2020). To prepare the library, the immunoSEQ multiplex PCR assay was applied. What TCRdb holds here is the immuneACCESS table cut down to in-frame rearrangements. Part of the clones is not present; checked against another copy, under half of the missing clones reflect an unresolved V gene, and the others are unexplained. In this sample the table shows about 130,000 clones, roughly 85% of which occur a single time. The ten largest clones add up to approximately 3% of the sample. Reading the label with the study, this specimen's time point is: baseline pretreatment blood. The treatment or condition label, read with the paper, signifies: 15 Gy SBRT to primary tumor, nephrectomy 4 weeks later. The source was blood, collected from a patient whose treatment included radiotherapy and nephrectomy. The receptor set was obtained from a woman in her fifties or sixties with renal cell carcinoma.

The chain uses TRBV19 and TRBJ1-5, with 8 bases identical to TRBD1. The CDR3 totals 15 residues. The V and J ends lost 3 bases and 7 bases, in that order; junction bases with no gene match: 8. Germline-derived CDR1 and CDR2 are LNHDA and SQIVND (reference sequence). The CDR3 spells CASSMRTGSEQPQHF. For the CDR3, the DNA is TGTGCCAGTAGTATGAGGACAGGGTCTGAGCAGCCCCAGCATTTT.

The rearrangement uses TRBV28 and TRBJ2-4, with 10 nucleotides matching TRBD2. Germline CDR1 reads MDHEN; CDR2 reads SYDVKM. This CDR3 is 13 amino acids long. V was clipped by 3 bases and J by 7 bases; unmatched bases: 0. CDR3 bases: TGTGCCAGCAGTTTGACTAGCGGGAACATTCAGTACTTC. This gives the protein CASSLTSGNIQYF.

The chain uses TRBV5-4 and TRBJ2-2, with D hard to call. The CDR3 totals 15 residues. Germline V gene sequence: CDR1 SGHNT, CDR2 YYREEE (reference sequence). The V end was cut by 0 bases, the J end by 1 base, with 7 bases between. CDR3 loop: CASSLAQLNTGELFF. In DNA, the CDR3 is TGTGCCAGCAGCTTGGCACAGCTGAACACCGGGGAGCTGTTTTTT. The complete variable domain, with remaining parts taken from reference TRBV5-4 and TRBJ2-2, reads ETGVTQSPTHLIKTRGQQVTLRCSSQSGHNTVSWYQQALGQGPQFIFQYYREEENGRGNFPPRFSGLQFPNYSSELNVNALELDDSALYLCASSLAQLNTGELFFGEGSRLTVL.

The CDR3 DNA follows: TGTGCCAGTATGGAGGGACAGGGAAGGTTCAATGAGCAGTTCTTC. Protein sequence: CASMEGQGRFNEQFF. The chain links TRBV19 to TRBJ2-1; 9 nucleotides match TRBD1. The germline V gene has CDR1 LNHDA and CDR2 SQIVND (reference sequence). Losses at the gene ends were 7 bases for V and 6 bases for J; bases not matched to a gene: 10. The length of the CDR3 is 15 residues.

The chain is built from TRBV7-5 and TRBJ2-3; the D segment call TRBD1 is taken from the table without a DNA check. TRBV7-5 is a recognized pseudogene. The CDR3 runs to 16 residues. DNA for the CDR3: TGTGCCAGAAGCTTTCAGGAACTATGTAGGACAAATACGCAGTATTTT. This translates into CARSFQELCRTNTQYF.

Only a few counts were recorded for this clone. The chain carries TRBV2 and TRBJ2-5, with TRBD1 as a possible D gene (6 bases). The CDR3 contains 14 residues. Germline V gene lookup returns CDR1 SNHLY and CDR2 FYNNEI. V dropped 7 bases and J dropped 4 bases, with 16 bases sitting between them. DNA of the CDR3: TGTGCCAGCACCAAAGGACAGCCCCCAGAGACCCAGTACTTC. It yields the protein CASTKGQPPETQYF.

This clone was found a few times. The chain has TRBV7-9 and TRBJ1-1; D uncertain. Germline CDR1 reads SEHNR; CDR2 reads FQNEAQ (reference sequence). V was pared by 3 bases and J by 2 bases, with 22 bases between. The CDR3 sequence is 18 residues long. CDR3 amino acids: CASSLSAAETLSNTEAFF. For the CDR3, the DNA is TGTGCCAGCAGCTTGTCGGCGGCCGAGACCCTCTCTAACACTGAAGCTTTCTTT.

The chain combines TRBV15 with TRBJ1-5; 10 bases align to TRBD1. V lost 5 bases and J lost 2; bases outside the gene matches: 3. Germline lookup yields CDR1 LNHNV and CDR2 YYDKDF (reference sequence). The CDR3 contains 15 residues. Here the CDR3 reads CATSQDRGGNQPQHF. The CDR3, as DNA: TGTGCCACCAGCCAGGACAGGGGGGGCAATCAGCCCCAGCATTTT. Supplemented by reference TRBV15 and TRBJ1-5, the full variable domain reads DAMVIQNPRYQVTQFGKPVTLSCSQTLNHNVMYWYQQKSSQAPKLLFHYYDKDFNNEADTPDNFQSRRPNTSFCFLDIRSPGLGDTAMYLCATSQDRGGNQPQHFGDGTRLSIL.

This clone occurred a few times. This chain joins TRBV19 and TRBJ2-7, with 7 bases identical to TRBD1. The ends lost 4 bases at V and 3 bases at J; junction bases unmatched: 9. The CDR3 covers 15 residues. Germline CDR1 LNHDA, CDR2 SQIVND (reference sequence). In DNA form, the CDR3 reads TGTGCCAGTAGTACGAGACAGGGACCGGGCTACGAGCAGTACTTC. Translating it yields CASSTRQGPGYEQYF.

Sample share makes this clone medium-sized. V is TRBV7-8 and J is TRBJ1-1, with 7 bases lining up with TRBD1. The germline V gene encodes CDR1 SGHVS and CDR2 FQNEAQ. The CDR3 extends over 12 amino acids. After removal of 2 bases from V and 11 bases from J, the junction contained 5 bases not matched to a gene. CDR3 sequence reads: CASSLQGVVAFF. CDR3 nucleotide sequence: TGTGCCAGCAGCTTACAGGGGGTGGTTGCTTTCTTT.

This chain uses TRBV19 with TRBJ1-5, with 7 bases aligning to TRBD1. This CDR3 is built from 14 residues. Trimming at V came to 3 bases and at J to 7 bases, leaving 6 bases not matched to a gene. Germline V gives CDR1 LNHDA, CDR2 SQIVND (reference sequence). The CDR3 nucleotides are TGTGCCAGTAGTATCAAGGGGGCTTGGCAGCCCCAGCATTTT. Its protein product is CASSIKGAWQPQHF.

The chain joins TRBV19 to TRBJ2-5; D ambiguous. V lost 1 base and J lost 2, with 5 bases in between. Looked up from germline, CDR1 is LNHDA and CDR2 is SQIVND (reference sequence). There are 13 residues in the CDR3. DNA of the CDR3: TGTGCCAGTAGTATAGTCAGACAAGAGACCCAGTACTTC. Amino acids: CASSIVRQETQYF.

The chain combines TRBV4-2 with TRBJ2-2, with a tentative D call TRBD1 (6 bases). Germline V gene sequence: CDR1 LGHNA, CDR2 YNFKEQ. V was clipped by 6 bases and J by 7 bases, with 18 bases between them. The CDR3 loop spans 15 amino acids. The CDR3 is CASSPPGAEVGELFF. The CDR3 DNA reads TGTGCCAGCAGTCCCCCAGGGGCGGAGGTCGGGGAGCTGTTTTTT.

The V gene is TRBV4-1, the J gene TRBJ2-2; D is unclear. V lost 2 bases and J 2 bases, leaving 15 bases between the germline ends. The CDR3 has 17 residues. Germline V lookup: CDR1 MGHRA, CDR2 YSYEKL. This CDR3 reads CASSQPNPAHNTGELFF. Written as DNA, the CDR3 is TGCGCCAGCAGCCAACCGAACCCGGCACACAACACCGGGGAGCTGTTTTTT.

V usage is TRBV7-2 and J usage is TRBJ2-5; 9 nucleotides align to TRBD2. This CDR3 has 18 residues. Trimming removed 1 base from V and 1 base from J; junction bases left unmatched: 10. Per germline, CDR1 SGHTA and CDR2 FQGNSA. CDR3 sequence: CASSLVSGLAGRQETQYF. CDR3 in DNA: TGTGCCAGCAGCTTAGTATCTGGCCTAGCGGGACGCCAAGAGACCCAGTACTTC.

This rearrangement joins TRBV7-2 to TRBJ2-1, with D possibly being TRBD2 (5 bases). The CDR3 is 12 amino acids. Germline V CDR1 and CDR2: SGHTA, FQGNSA. V was trimmed by 8 bases and J by 0 bases, leaving 5 bases between them. The CDR3 here is CASGSSYNEQFF. The DNA of the CDR3 is TGTGCCAGCGGGAGCTCCTACAATGAGCAGTTCTTC. Based on the CDR3 plus reference TRBV7-2 and TRBJ2-1, the full variable domain is GAGVSQSPSNKVTEKGKDVELRCDPISGHTALYWYRQSLGQGLEFLIYFQGNSAPDKSGLPSDRFSAERTGGSVSTLTIQRTQQEDSAVYLCASGSSYNEQFFGPGTRLTVL.

The chain joins TRBV6-1 to TRBJ2-1; unclear D gene. The germline V and J ends were trimmed by 7 bases and 10 bases, with 11 bases remaining between them. From germline, CDR1 is MNHNS and CDR2 SASEGT. This CDR3 is built from 11 residues. CDR3 DNA: TGTGCCAGCAAACATTCGGGCGAGCAGTTCTTC. Translating gives CASKHSGEQFF.

J is TRBJ2-7 and V is TRBV28; D possibly corresponds to TRBD2 (5 bases). Germline V gene lookup returns CDR1 MDHEN and CDR2 SYDVKM. V lost 7 bases, J lost 3 bases, and 13 bases lay in between. The length of the CDR3 is 13 residues. This chain's CDR3 is CASISGLNYEQYF. CDR3 in DNA: TGTGCCAGCATTTCAGGACTGAACTACGAGCAGTACTTC.

The chain carries TRBV6-1 and TRBJ2-7, with D possibly matching TRBD1 (5 bases). Germline-derived CDR1 and CDR2 are MNHNS and SASEGT. This CDR3 is 16 amino acids long. V lost 0 bases, J lost 0 bases, and 12 bases lay in between. The CDR3 DNA reads TGTGCCAGCAGTGAAGCGGCGACAGCTTTCTCCTACGAGCAGTACTTC. This gives the protein CASSEAATAFSYEQYF.

This chain links TRBV28 with TRBJ2-5; possible D gene TRBD1, 5 bases. Germline V gives CDR1 MDHEN, CDR2 SYDVKM. Deletions cut 8 bases from V and 5 bases from J, with 21 bases between. The CDR3 is 15 amino acids. CDR3 amino acids: CASGVMIGAVETQYF. DNA of the CDR3: TGTGCCAGCGGTGTAATGATAGGGGCGGTGGAGACCCAGTACTTC.

V and J are TRBV7-3 and TRBJ1-6, with 10 bases that match TRBD1. V shed 4 bases, J shed 10 bases, and the junction held 7 bases outside the gene matches. The germline CDR1 and CDR2 sequences are SGHTA and FQGTGA. The CDR3 runs 15 residues. The CDR3 is CASSSLGTGASPLHF. In DNA form, the CDR3 reads TGTGCCAGCAGCTCTCTCGGGACAGGGGCCTCACCCCTCCACTTT.

The rearrangement links TRBV5-4 to TRBJ1-2; D is ambiguous. This CDR3 region has 14 residues. Germline lookup yields CDR1 SGHNT and CDR2 YYREEE (reference sequence). Trimming removed 0 bases from V and 1 base from J, with 7 bases in between. The CDR3 spells CASSLGRDNYGYTF. CDR3 in DNA: TGTGCCAGCAGCTTGGGGAGGGATAACTATGGCTACACCTTC.

The V and J genes are TRBV10-3 and TRBJ1-2; possibly TRBD1 for D (6 bases). Germline values: CDR1 ENHRY, CDR2 SYGVKD. This CDR3 region has 14 residues. V gave up 7 bases and J gave up 6 bases, with 18 bases separating them. The CDR3 sequence is CAITSGGRDNGYTF. The DNA of the CDR3 is TGTGCCATCACCTCCGGGGGCAGGGATAATGGCTACACCTTC.

The rearrangement links TRBV2 to TRBJ1-1; D perhaps matches TRBD1 (6 bases). Between the trimmed V and J ends, which lost 3 bases and 2 bases, there was a span of 13 bases. Per germline, CDR1 SNHLY and CDR2 FYNNEI. The CDR3 loop spans 15 amino acids. The CDR3 sequence is CASSDPSDRNTEAFF. In nucleotides, the CDR3 is TGTGCCAGCAGTGATCCCTCGGACAGAAACACTGAAGCTTTCTTT.

The chain carries TRBV5-5 and TRBJ1-5, with D unresolved. V dropped 0 bases and J dropped 3 bases, with 7 bases sitting between them. The CDR3 loop spans 14 amino acids. The germline gives CDR1 SGHKS, CDR2 YYEKEE (reference sequence). For the CDR3, the DNA is TGTGCCAGCAGCTTGGTACCAGCCAATCAGCCCCAGCATTTT. This translates into CASSLVPANQPQHF.

V gene TRBV5-8 combines with J gene TRBJ2-1; TRBD2 matches at 12 bases. Trimming took 4 bases from V and 4 from J; bases not matched to a gene: 6. Germline V CDR1 and CDR2: SGHTS, YDEGEE. The CDR3 has 16 residues. CDR3 coding DNA: TGTGCCAGCAGCCCCACTAGCGGGGGGTATTACAATGAGCAGTTCTTC. It specifies CASSPTSGGYYNEQFF. The whole variable domain, filled in from reference TRBV5-8 and TRBJ2-1, reads EAGVTQSPTHLIKTRGQQATLRCSPISGHTSVYWYQQALGLGLQFLLWYDEGEERNRGNFPPRFSGRQFPNYSSELNVNALELEDSALYLCASSPTSGGYYNEQFFGPGTRLTVL.

This clone turned up a few times. J is TRBJ1-4 and V is TRBV7-9; D is unclear. Per the germline V gene, CDR1 is SEHNR and CDR2 is FQNEAQ (reference sequence). V was pared by 1 base and J by 8 bases, with 14 bases between. The CDR3 is 15 amino acids. The CDR3: CASSLGGRPREKLFF. The CDR3 DNA sequence: TGTGCCAGCAGCTTAGGGGGTCGGCCACGGGAAAAACTGTTTTTT.